This record looks at one T cell receptor (beta chain) sequence and its context. Its target is unknown. This specimen comes from a study of cytomegalovirus exposure and HLA in healthy donors. The study, taken as a whole, reports: Rare TCR sequences dominated, though some public TCRs recurred in many donors. Being productive about 90% or about 30% of the time was typical of most TCR beta V segments in an earlier analysis.

In the PCR, 60 Vbeta and 13 Jbeta primers were used. Produced via immunoSEQ multiplex PCR; TCRdb's table is partial and in-frame only. The table has 130,000 to 150,000 clones, 79% seen once. This CDR3 is built from 17 residues. V was clipped by 3 bases and J by 3 bases, with 15 bases between them. CDR1 and CDR2 from the germline V gene are ENHRY and SYGVKD. The sequence was collected from a middle-aged woman in good health and CMV-seropositive. The chain couples TRBV10-3 to TRBJ2-6; D is uncertain. The sample taken for sequencing was PBMCs. CDR3 in amino acids: CAISDSSAAFGANVLTF. DNA for the CDR3: TGTGCCATCAGTGATAGCTCGGCAGCCTTTGGGGCCAACGTCCTGACTTTC.